These 9 T cell receptor beta chains share one sample of origin, sequenced in a study of T-cell memory formation after mild COVID-19 (dated by TCRdb to about 2021). Preparation of the library involved 5' RACE. Instrument on record: Illumina NovaSeq 6000. TCRdb passed the public sequencing reads through fastp at Q25 and MiXCR, retaining productive beta sequences. Under each unique CDR3 protein, matching rows form one entry showing the most common genes and DNA. For this sample there are about half a million distinct CDR3 sequences; 15% to 20% appear just once. Jointly, the top ten make up 9% to 15% of the sample. Sequencing was performed on PBMCs or a T cell subset sorted from them (not recorded which). The receptors here all came from an adult woman who had mild COVID-19 (a few samples of this study predate the infection). The sample titles of this study are shuffled in the database, so cell type and time point are left out; the donor was told from shared clones.

Only a few counts were recorded for this clonotype. This chain links TRBV29-1 with TRBJ2-3, with D perhaps being TRBD1 or TRBD2 (5 bases each). Germline V lookup: CDR1 SQVTM, CDR2 ANQGSEA. CDR3 length: 14 amino acids. Between the trimmed V and J ends, which lost 3 bases and 6 bases, there was a span of 16 bases. This CDR3 is CSVDRQGVGDTQYF. In DNA, the CDR3 is TGCAGCGTTGATCGGCAGGGAGTGGGGGATACGCAGTATTTT.

This clonotype was seen only a few times. The V gene is TRBV7-2, the J gene TRBJ1-3; no reliable D call. CDR1 is SGHTA and CDR2 is FQGNSA in the germline V gene. There are 16 residues in the CDR3. The V and J ends lost 3 bases and 2 bases respectively, with 14 bases between them. The CDR3 loop reads CASSFLGRGAGNTIYF. Written as DNA, the CDR3 is TGTGCCAGCAGCTTTCTAGGACGAGGAGCTGGAAACACCATATATTTT. The full variable domain, with the rest looked up from reference TRBV7-2 and TRBJ1-3, is GAGVSQSPSNKVTEKGKDVELRCDPISGHTALYWYRQSLGQGLEFLIYFQGNSAPDKSGLPSDRFSAERTGGSVSTLTIQRTQQEDSAVYLCASSFLGRGAGNTIYFGEGSWLTVV.

This clonotype was seen more than once but under ten times. The chain recombines TRBV4-1 with TRBJ2-6; D is possibly TRBD1 (6 bases). The V and J ends lost 3 bases and 4 bases respectively, with 16 bases between them. The CDR3 is 17 residues long. Germline CDR1 reads MGHRA; CDR2 reads YSYEKL. The CDR3 loop reads CASSQVTGMSGANVLTF. The DNA of the CDR3 is TGCGCCAGCAGCCAGGTAACAGGGATGAGCGGGGCCAACGTCCTGACTTTC.

V and J are TRBV6-5 and TRBJ2-7, with TRBD1 matching over 7 bases. Germline assignment: CDR1 MNHEY and CDR2 SVGAGI. Trimming took 5 bases from V and 7 from J; bases not matched to a gene: 5. The CDR3 covers 12 residues. CDR3 sequence reads: CASSIHRGEQYF. The CDR3 bases are TGTGCCAGCAGTATCCACAGGGGAGAGCAGTACTTC.

V usage is TRBV5-1 and J usage is TRBJ2-1; 9 nucleotides agree with TRBD1. CDR1 is SGHRS and CDR2 is YFSETQ in the germline V gene. V shed 3 bases, J shed 5 bases, and the junction held 6 bases outside the gene matches. This CDR3 comprises 15 residues. The CDR3 sequence is CASSSGTGIDNEQFF. CDR3 DNA: TGCGCCAGCAGCTCCGGGACAGGGATCGACAATGAGCAGTTCTTC.

The count of this clonotype is one. CDR3 sequence (DNA): TGTGCCAGCAGTTACCCTCCCTACAGGGCAGGGACCCAGTACTTC. Protein: CASSYPPYRAGTQYF. The V call is TRBV6-2 or TRBV6-3, the J call TRBJ2-5; possible D gene TRBD1, 6 bases. The germline CDR1 and CDR2 sequences are MNHEY and SVGEGT. V was cut by 2 bases and J by 7 bases, with 17 bases left in between. This CDR3 has 15 residues.

The V gene is TRBV15, the J gene TRBJ1-3, with D possibly TRBD1 on 6 matching bases. The CDR3 covers 18 residues. V shed 5 bases and J shed 0 bases, with 20 bases lying between them. Germline values: CDR1 LNHNV, CDR2 YYDKDF (reference sequence). The CDR3, as DNA: TGTGCCACCAGCCGTTCCGCCGGGACACTGGGCTCTGGAAACACCATATATTTT. Amino acids: CATSRSAGTLGSGNTIYF.

The chain employs TRBV6-6 and TRBJ1-1; 9 nucleotides agree with TRBD1. The CDR3 has 14 residues. The germline V gene has CDR1 MNHNY and CDR2 SVGAGI (reference sequence). The junction had 7 bases not matched to a gene; V was cut back by 10 bases and J by 1 base. The DNA for the CDR3 is TGTGCCACAACAGGGGGCGAGTGGAACACTGAAGCTTTCTTT. This encodes CATTGGEWNTEAFF.

This clonotype was seen more than once but under ten times. CDR3 sequence: CASSGGQPEETQYF. CDR3 sequence (DNA): TGTGCCAGCAGTGGGGGACAGCCTGAAGAGACCCAGTACTTC. The gene calls are TRBV25-1 and TRBJ2-5, with 7 bases fitting TRBD1. V dropped 4 bases and J dropped 3; count of bases not matched to a gene: 5. CDR1 is MGHDK, CDR2 SYGVNS, per germline. The CDR3 runs to 14 residues.